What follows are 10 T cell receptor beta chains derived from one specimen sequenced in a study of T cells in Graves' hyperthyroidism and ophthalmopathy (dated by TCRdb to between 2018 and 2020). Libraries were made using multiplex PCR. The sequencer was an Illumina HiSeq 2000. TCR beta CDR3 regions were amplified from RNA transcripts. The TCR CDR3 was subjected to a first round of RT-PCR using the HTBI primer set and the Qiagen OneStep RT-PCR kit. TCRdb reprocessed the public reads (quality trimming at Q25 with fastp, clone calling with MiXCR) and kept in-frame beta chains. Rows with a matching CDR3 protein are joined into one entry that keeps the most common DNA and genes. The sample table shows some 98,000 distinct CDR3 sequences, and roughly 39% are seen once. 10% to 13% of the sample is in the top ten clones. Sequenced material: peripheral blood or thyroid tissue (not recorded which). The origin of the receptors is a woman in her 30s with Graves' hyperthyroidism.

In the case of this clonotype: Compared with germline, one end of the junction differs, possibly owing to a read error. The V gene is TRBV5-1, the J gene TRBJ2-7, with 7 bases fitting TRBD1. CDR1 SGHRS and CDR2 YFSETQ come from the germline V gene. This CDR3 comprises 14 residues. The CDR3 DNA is TGTGCCAGCAGCGGACAGGCGCGTAGGTCCGAGCAGTGCTTC. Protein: CASSGQARRSEQCF.

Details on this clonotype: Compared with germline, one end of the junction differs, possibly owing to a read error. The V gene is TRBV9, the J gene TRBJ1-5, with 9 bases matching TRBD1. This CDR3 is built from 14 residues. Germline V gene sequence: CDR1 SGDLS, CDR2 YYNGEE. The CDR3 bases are TGTGTCAGCAGCGGACAGGGGACGGGGCAGCCCCAGCATTTT. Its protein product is CVSSGQGTGQPQHF.

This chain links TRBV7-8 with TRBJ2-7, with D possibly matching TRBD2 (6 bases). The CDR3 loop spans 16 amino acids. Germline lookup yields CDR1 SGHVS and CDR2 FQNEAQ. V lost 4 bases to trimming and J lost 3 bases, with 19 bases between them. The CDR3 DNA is TGTGCCAGCAGCTCGACGACGACGGGAGAAATCTACGAGCAGTACTTC. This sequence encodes CASSSTTTGEIYEQYF.

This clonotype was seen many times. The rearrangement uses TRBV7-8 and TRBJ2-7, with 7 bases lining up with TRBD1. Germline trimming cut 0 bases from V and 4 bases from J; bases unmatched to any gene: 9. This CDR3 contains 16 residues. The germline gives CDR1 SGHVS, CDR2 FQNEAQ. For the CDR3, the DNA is TGTGCCAGCAGCTTAGCGCTTACCGGGACAGAGTACGAGCAGTACTTC. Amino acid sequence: CASSLALTGTEYEQYF. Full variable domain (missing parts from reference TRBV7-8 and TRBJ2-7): GAGVSQSPRYKVAKRGQDVALRCDPISGHVSLFWYQQALGQGPEFLTYFQNEAQLDKSGLPSDRFFAERPEGSVSTLKIQRTQQEDSAVYLCASSLALTGTEYEQYFGPGTRLTVT.

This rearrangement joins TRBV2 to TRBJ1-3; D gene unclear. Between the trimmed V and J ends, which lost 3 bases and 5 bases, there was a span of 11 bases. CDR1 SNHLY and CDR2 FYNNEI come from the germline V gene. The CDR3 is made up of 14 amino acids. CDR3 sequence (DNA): TGTGCCAGCAGTGAGGTCTCCAATAGAAACACCATATATTTT. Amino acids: CASSEVSNRNTIYF.

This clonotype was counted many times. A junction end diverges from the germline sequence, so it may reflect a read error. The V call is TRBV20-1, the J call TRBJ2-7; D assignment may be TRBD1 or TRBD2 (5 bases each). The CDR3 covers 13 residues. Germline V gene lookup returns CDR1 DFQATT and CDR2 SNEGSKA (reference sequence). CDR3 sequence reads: CSARDRGPYEQYF. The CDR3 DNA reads TGCAGTGCCAGAGACCGGGGACCTTACGAGCAGTACTTC.

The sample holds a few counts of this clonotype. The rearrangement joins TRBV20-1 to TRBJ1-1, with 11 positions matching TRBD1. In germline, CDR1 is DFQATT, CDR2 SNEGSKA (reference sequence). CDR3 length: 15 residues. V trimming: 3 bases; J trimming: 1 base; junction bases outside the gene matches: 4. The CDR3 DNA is TGCAGTGCTAGGGACAGGGGGCCAGGGAACACTGAAGCTTTCTTT. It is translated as CSARDRGPGNTEAFF.

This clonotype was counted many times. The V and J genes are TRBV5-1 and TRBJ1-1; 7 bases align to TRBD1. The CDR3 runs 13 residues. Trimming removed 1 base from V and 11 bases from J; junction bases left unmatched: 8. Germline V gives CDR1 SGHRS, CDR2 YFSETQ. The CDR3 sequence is CASSLQGEVVAFF. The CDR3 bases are TGCGCCAGCAGCTTGCAGGGGGAAGTCGTCGCTTTCTTT.

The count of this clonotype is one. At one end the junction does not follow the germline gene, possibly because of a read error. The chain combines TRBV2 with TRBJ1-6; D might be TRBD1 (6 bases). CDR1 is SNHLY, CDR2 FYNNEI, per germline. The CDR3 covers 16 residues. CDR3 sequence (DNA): TGTGCCAGCAGTTTAGTCCAGGGGAGCTATAATTCACTCCTCCACTTT. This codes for CASSLVQGSYNSLLHF. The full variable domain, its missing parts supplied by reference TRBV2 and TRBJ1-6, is EPEVTQTPSHQVTQMGQEVILRCVPISNHLYFYWYRQILGQKVEFLVSFYNNEISEKSEIFDDQFSVERPDGSNFTLKIRSTKLEDSAMYFCASSLVQGSYNSLLHFGNGTRLTVT.

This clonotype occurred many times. The CDR3 nucleotides are TGTGCCAGCAGTTTAATGGATCAGCCCCAGCATTTT. Its protein product is CASSLMDQPQHF. J is TRBJ1-5 and V is TRBV12-3 or TRBV12-4; unclear D gene. The CDR3 sequence is 12 residues long. Trimming took off 2 bases at V and 5 bases at J, with 4 bases between the two ends.